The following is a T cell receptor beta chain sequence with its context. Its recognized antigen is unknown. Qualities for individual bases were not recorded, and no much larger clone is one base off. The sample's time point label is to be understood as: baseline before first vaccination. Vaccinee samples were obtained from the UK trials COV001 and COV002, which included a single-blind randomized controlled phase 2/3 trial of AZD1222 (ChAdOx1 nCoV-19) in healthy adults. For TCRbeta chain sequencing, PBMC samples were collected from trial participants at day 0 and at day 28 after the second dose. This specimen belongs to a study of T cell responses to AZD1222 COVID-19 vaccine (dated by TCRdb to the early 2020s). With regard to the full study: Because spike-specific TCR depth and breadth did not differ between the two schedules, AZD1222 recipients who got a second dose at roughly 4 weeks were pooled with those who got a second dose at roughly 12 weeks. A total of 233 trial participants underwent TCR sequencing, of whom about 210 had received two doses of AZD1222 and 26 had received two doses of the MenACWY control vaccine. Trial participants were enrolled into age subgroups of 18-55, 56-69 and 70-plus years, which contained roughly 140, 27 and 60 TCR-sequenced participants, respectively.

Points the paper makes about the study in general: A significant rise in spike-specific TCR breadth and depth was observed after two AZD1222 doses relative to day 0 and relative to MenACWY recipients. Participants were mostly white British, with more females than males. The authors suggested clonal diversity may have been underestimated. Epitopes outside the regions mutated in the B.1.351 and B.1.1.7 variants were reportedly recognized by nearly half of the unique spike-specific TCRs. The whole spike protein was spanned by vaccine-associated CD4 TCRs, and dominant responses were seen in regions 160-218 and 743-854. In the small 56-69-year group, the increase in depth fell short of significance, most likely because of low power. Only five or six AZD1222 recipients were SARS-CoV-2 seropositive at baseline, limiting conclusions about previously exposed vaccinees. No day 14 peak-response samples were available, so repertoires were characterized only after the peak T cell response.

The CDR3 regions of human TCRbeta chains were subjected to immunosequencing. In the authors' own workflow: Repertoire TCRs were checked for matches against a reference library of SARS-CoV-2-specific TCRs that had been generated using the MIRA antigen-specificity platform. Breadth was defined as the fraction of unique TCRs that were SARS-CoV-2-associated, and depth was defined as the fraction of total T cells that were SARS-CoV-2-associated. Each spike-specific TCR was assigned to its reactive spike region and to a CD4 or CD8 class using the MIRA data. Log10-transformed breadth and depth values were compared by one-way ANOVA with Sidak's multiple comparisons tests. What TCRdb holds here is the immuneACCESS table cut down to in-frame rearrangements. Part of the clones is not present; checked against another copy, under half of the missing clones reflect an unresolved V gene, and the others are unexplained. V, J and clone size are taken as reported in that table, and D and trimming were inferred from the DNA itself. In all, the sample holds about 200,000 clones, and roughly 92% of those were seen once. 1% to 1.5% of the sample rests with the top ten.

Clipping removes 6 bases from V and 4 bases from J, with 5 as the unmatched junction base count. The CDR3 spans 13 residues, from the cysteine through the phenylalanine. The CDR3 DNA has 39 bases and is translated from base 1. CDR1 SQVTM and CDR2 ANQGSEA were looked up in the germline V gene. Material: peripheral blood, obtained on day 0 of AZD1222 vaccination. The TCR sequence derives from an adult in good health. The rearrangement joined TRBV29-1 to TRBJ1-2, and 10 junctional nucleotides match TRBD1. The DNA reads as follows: TGCAGCGTGGGGGACAGGGGAGGCTATGGCTACACCTTC. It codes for CSVGDRGGYGYTF.